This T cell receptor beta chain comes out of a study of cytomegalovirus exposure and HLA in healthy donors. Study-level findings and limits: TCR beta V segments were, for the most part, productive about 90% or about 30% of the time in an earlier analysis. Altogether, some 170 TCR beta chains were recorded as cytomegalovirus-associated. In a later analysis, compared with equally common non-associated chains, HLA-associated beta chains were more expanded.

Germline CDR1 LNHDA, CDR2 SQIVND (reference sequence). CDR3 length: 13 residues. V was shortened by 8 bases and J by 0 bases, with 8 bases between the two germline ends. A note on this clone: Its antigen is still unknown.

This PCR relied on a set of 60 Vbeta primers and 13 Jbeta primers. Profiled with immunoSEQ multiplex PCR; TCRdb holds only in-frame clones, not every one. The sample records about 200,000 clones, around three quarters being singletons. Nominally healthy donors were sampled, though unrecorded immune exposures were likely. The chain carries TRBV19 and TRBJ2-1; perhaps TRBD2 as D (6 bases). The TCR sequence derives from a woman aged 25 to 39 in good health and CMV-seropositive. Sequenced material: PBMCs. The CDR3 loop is CASRGSSYNEQFF. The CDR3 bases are TGTGCCAGTCGGGGGAGCTCCTACAATGAGCAGTTCTTC. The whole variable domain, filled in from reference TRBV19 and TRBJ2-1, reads DGGITQSPKYLFRKEGQNVTLSCEQNLNHDAMYWYRQDPGQGLRLIYYSQIVNDFQKGDIAEGYSVSREKKESFPLTVTSAQKNPTAFYLCASRGSSYNEQFFGPGTRLTVL.